This T cell receptor (beta chain) appears in the sequencing data of a study of T-cell memory formation after mild COVID-19. Study-level findings and limits: Pre-infection memory showed some responding clones, and this suggested that cross-reactive memory joined. CM and EM subsets held most contracting CD4+ clones; EMRA held CD8+ ones. Clones that shrank (day 15 to 85) were balanced CD4/CD8, whereas later expanders leaned CD4+.

TCRdb recomputed calls from the 5' RACE reads with MiXCR, one row per CDR3 protein. This sample has 100,000 to 150,000 distinct CDR3 sequences; about a sixth occur once, and the top ten carry approximately 4.7%. This clonotype has more than one count but fewer than ten. The antigen is unknown. The receptor was derived from a man aged 18 to 35 who had mild COVID-19 (a few samples of this study predate the infection). Cell type and time point are not known. What was sequenced was PBMCs or a T cell subset sorted from them (not recorded which).

DNA for the CDR3: TGTGCCATCAGTGACGTGACACAATCTGCGGCAAGCTATGGCTACACCTTC. Its translation: CAISDVTQSAASYGYTF. J is TRBJ1-2 and V is TRBV10-3; D is undetermined. Germline lookup yields CDR1 ENHRY and CDR2 SYGVKD. The CDR3 is made up of 17 amino acids. The V end was cut by 3 bases, the J end by 4 bases, with 21 bases between.